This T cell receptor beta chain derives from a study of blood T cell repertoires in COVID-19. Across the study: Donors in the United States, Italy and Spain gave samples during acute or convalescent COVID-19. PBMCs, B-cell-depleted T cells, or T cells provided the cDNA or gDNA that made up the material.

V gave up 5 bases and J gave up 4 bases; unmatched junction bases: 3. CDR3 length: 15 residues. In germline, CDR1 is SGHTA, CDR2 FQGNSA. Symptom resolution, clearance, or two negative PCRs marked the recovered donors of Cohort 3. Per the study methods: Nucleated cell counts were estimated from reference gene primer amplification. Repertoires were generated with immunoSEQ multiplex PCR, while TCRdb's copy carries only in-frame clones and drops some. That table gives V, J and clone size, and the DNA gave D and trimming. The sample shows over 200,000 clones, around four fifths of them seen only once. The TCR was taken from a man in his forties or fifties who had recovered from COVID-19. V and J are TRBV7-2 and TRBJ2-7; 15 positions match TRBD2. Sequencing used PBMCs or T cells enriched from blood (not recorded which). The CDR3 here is CASSVGLAGGYEQYF. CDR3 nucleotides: TGTGCCAGCAGCGTGGGACTAGCGGGGGGTTACGAGCAGTACTTC.